These T cell receptor beta chains were read from a single sample in a study of T cells in Graves' hyperthyroidism and ophthalmopathy. Each CDR3 protein gets one entry after TCRdb re-called the multiplex PCR reads with MiXCR. Of hundreds of thousands of distinct CDR3 sequences listed, around a sixth are singletons. The sample consisted of blood. The receptors derive from a woman between 18 and 29 years old with Graves' hyperthyroidism. Each CDR3 is given with its conserved first and last residue. Each record gives: J gene, clone size, V gene, D gene, CDR3 DNA, CDR3 protein. D genes are given only for firm matches. Some rows mark clone size as missing; the rest say once, few, many or name a class of expanded clone.

J gene: TRBJ2-1; clone size: many; V gene: TRBV20-1; D gene: TRBD2; CDR3 DNA: TGCAGTGCTAGTGCCCACGGGGAGGGGAGGAGTGAGCAGTTCTTC; CDR3 protein: CSASAHGEGRSEQFF
J gene: TRBJ2-7; clone size: many; V gene: TRBV27; D gene: TRBD1; CDR3 DNA: TGTGCCAGCAGTTCGACAGGGGTGCGGGAGCAGTACTTC; CDR3 protein: CASSSTGVREQYF
J gene: TRBJ2-7; clone size: few; V gene: TRBV3-1; D gene: NA; CDR3 DNA: TGTGCCAGCAGGGATGCAAGTAGCCACGAGCAGTACTTC; CDR3 protein: CASRDASSHEQYF
J gene: TRBJ2-5; clone size: many; V gene: TRBV5-1; D gene: NA; CDR3 DNA: TGCGCCAGCAGCACGAGCGCTAGCGACGAAGAGACCCAGTACTTC; CDR3 protein: CASSTSASDEETQYF
J gene: TRBJ1-4; clone size: few; V gene: TRBV20-1; D gene: NA; CDR3 DNA: TGCAGTGCTAGTCGGGCAGGAACTAATGAAAAACTGTTTTTT; CDR3 protein: CSASRAGTNEKLFF
J gene: TRBJ2-1; clone size: many; V gene: TRBV9; D gene: TRBD1; CDR3 DNA: TGTGCCAGCAGCGTCATCATGGGGACAGGGGTAGTGGGTGAGCAGTTCTTC; CDR3 protein: CASSVIMGTGVVGEQFF
J gene: TRBJ2-7; clone size: NA; V gene: TRBV20-1; D gene: NA; CDR3 DNA: TGCAGTGCTAGAGATAAACGGTATGGGCGGGTTCTGACCTACGAGCAGTACTTC; CDR3 protein: CSARDKRYGRVLTYEQYF
J gene: TRBJ2-7; clone size: many; V gene: TRBV27; D gene: NA; CDR3 DNA: TGTGCCAGCAGCCTAAACAGGGTCTCCTACGAGCAGTACTTC; CDR3 protein: CASSLNRVSYEQYF
J gene: TRBJ2-1; clone size: NA; V gene: TRBV19; D gene: NA; CDR3 DNA: TGTGCCAGTAGTATAGCGAGGGGGGGACTGGGAGGGGAGCAGTTCTTC; CDR3 protein: CASSIARGGLGGEQFF
J gene: TRBJ2-7; clone size: few; V gene: TRBV4-2; D gene: TRBD2; CDR3 DNA: TGTGCCAGCACCCCGGCTGGCAGCGGGAGTGGATACGAGCAGTACTTC; CDR3 protein: CASTPAGSGSGYEQYF
J gene: TRBJ2-2; clone size: few; V gene: TRBV10-3; D gene: NA; CDR3 DNA: TGTGCCATCAGGATCGAAACCGGGGAGCTGTTTTTT; CDR3 protein: CAIRIETGELFF
J gene: TRBJ1-1; clone size: NA; V gene: TRBV19; D gene: NA; CDR3 DNA: TGTGCCAGTAGTATCTTCCCACAGGTCATGAACACTGAAGCTTTCTTT; CDR3 protein: CASSIFPQVMNTEAFF
J gene: TRBJ2-2; clone size: many; V gene: TRBV20-1; D gene: NA; CDR3 DNA: TGCAGTGCTAAGGGGGGGGAGGACACCGGGGAGCTGTTTTTT; CDR3 protein: CSAKGGEDTGELFF
J gene: TRBJ2-7; clone size: NA; V gene: TRBV19; D gene: TRBD2; CDR3 DNA: TGTGCCAGTACCCCGGGACGGGCTAGCGGGGCGCTAATAGCCCACGAGCAGTACTTC; CDR3 protein: CASTPGRASGALIAHEQYF
J gene: TRBJ1-5; clone size: many; V gene: TRBV28; D gene: NA; CDR3 DNA: TGTGCCAGCAGTTACCCAGAGTATCAGCCCCAGCATTTT; CDR3 protein: CASSYPEYQPQHF
J gene: TRBJ2-7; clone size: NA; V gene: TRBV7-9; D gene: NA; CDR3 DNA: TGTGCCATAGGGCAGAGGGCAAACGAGCAGTACTTC; CDR3 protein: CAIGQRANEQYF
J gene: TRBJ2-3; clone size: many; V gene: TRBV28; D gene: NA; CDR3 DNA: TGTGCCAGCAGTCCACAACTCGGAGATACGCAGTATTTT; CDR3 protein: CASSPQLGDTQYF
J gene: TRBJ1-5; clone size: many; V gene: TRBV24-1; D gene: TRBD1; CDR3 DNA: TGTGCCACCAGTGCGGTGGGACAGGGGGTCGATCAGCCCCAGCATTTT; CDR3 protein: CATSAVGQGVDQPQHF
J gene: TRBJ2-2; clone size: many; V gene: TRBV7-3; D gene: TRBD2; CDR3 DNA: TGTGCCAGCAGCTTAACGGGGACCTCTAGCGGGGCATACACCGGGGAGCTGTTTTTT; CDR3 protein: CASSLTGTSSGAYTGELFF
J gene: TRBJ2-7; clone size: many; V gene: TRBV6-1; D gene: NA; CDR3 DNA: TGTGCCAGCAGTCCGAACTTATCGAGAAGTGAGCAGTACTTC; CDR3 protein: CASSPNLSRSEQYF
J gene: TRBJ1-5; clone size: many; V gene: TRBV6-1; D gene: NA; CDR3 DNA: TGTGCCAGCAGTGCCGGGGCATTCTCCTCTCCCCAGCATTTT; CDR3 protein: CASSAGAFSSPQHF
J gene: TRBJ1-1; clone size: many; V gene: TRBV7-9; D gene: TRBD1; CDR3 DNA: TGTGCCAGCAGCTTAGTGGCAGGGGGCCATCCTGAAGCTTTCTTT; CDR3 protein: CASSLVAGGHPEAFF
J gene: TRBJ2-1; clone size: NA; V gene: TRBV5-4; D gene: TRBD2; CDR3 DNA: TGTGCCAGCTCCCCGGGTTGGGCGGGAGATTCCAATGAGCAGTTCTTC; CDR3 protein: CASSPGWAGDSNEQFF
J gene: TRBJ1-5; clone size: NA; V gene: TRBV19; D gene: NA; CDR3 DNA: TGTGCCAGTAGTATACAGAATCAGCCCCAGCATTTT; CDR3 protein: CASSIQNQPQHF
J gene: TRBJ2-3; clone size: many; V gene: TRBV7-9; D gene: TRBD2; CDR3 DNA: TGTGCCAGCAGCCATAGCGGGGCCACAGATACGCAGTATTTT; CDR3 protein: CASSHSGATDTQYF
J gene: TRBJ1-2; clone size: many; V gene: TRBV18; D gene: TRBD1; CDR3 DNA: TGTGCCAGCTCGCTCTTCAGGGGGCGCAGCCATGGCTACACCTTC; CDR3 protein: CASSLFRGRSHGYTF
J gene: TRBJ2-5; clone size: NA; V gene: TRBV4-1; D gene: NA; CDR3 DNA: TGCGCCAGCAGCCAACGACTAGACCTAGAGACCCAGTACTTC; CDR3 protein: CASSQRLDLETQYF
J gene: TRBJ1-5; clone size: many; V gene: TRBV10-3; D gene: NA; CDR3 DNA: TGTGCCATCAGTGAAGGGCGCAATCAGCCCCAGCATTTT; CDR3 protein: CAISEGRNQPQHF
J gene: TRBJ2-3; clone size: many; V gene: TRBV28; D gene: TRBD2; CDR3 DNA: TGTGCCAGCAGGCGGGGGAGCACAGATACGCAGTATTTT; CDR3 protein: CASRRGSTDTQYF
J gene: TRBJ2-7; clone size: NA; V gene: TRBV30; D gene: TRBD2; CDR3 DNA: TGTGCCTGGAGTGTGACGGGAGGCTACGAGCAGTACTTC; CDR3 protein: CAWSVTGGYEQYF
J gene: TRBJ2-1; clone size: many; V gene: TRBV2; D gene: NA; CDR3 DNA: TGTGCCAGCAGCCAAATTAGGGGGGCGTACAATGAGCAGTTCTTC; CDR3 protein: CASSQIRGAYNEQFF
J gene: TRBJ1-1; clone size: NA; V gene: TRBV20-1; D gene: NA; CDR3 DNA: TGCAGTGCTAGAGACCACAGTTACCAGGACACTGAAGCTTTCTTT; CDR3 protein: CSARDHSYQDTEAFF
J gene: TRBJ2-7; clone size: NA; V gene: TRBV13; D gene: TRBD2; CDR3 DNA: TGTGCCGGCAGCTTAGGTATGGTGACTAGCGGGAAAGGATACGAGCAGTACTTC; CDR3 protein: CAGSLGMVTSGKGYEQYF